The rows below give T cell receptor beta chains drawn from one sample of a study of cytomegalovirus exposure and HLA in healthy donors. This table comes from immunoSEQ multiplex PCR, and its TCRdb copy is limited to in-frame clones, with some not included. The profile shows about 160,000 clones, about 80% of them singletons. Specimen: PBMCs. The origin of the receptors is a young man in good health and CMV-seropositive. Each CDR3 is given with its conserved first and last residue. Each record gives: J gene, V gene, D gene, clone size, CDR3 DNA, CDR3 protein. D genes are given only for firm matches. Some rows mark clone size as missing; the rest say once, few, many or name a class of expanded clone.

J: TRBJ2-7; V: TRBV5-1; D: .; size: .; DNA: TGCGCCAGCAGCTTGGAATCGGGGAGGCAATACGAGCAGTACTTC; CDR3: CASSLESGRQYEQYF
J: TRBJ2-7; V: TRBV5-4; D: .; size: .; DNA: TGTGCCAGCAGCTCCCGGACAGCCTCCTACGAGCAGTACTTC; CDR3: CASSSRTASYEQYF
J: TRBJ2-7; V: TRBV6-6; D: TRBD1; size: few; DNA: TGTGCCAGCAGTTCCTCGGACAGGGGGGTATCAGGAGAGCAGTACTTC; CDR3: CASSSSDRGVSGEQYF
J: TRBJ1-5; V: TRBV2; D: .; size: few; DNA: TGTGCCAGCACCTACGGGGAGGGGCTAAGTCAGCCCCAGCATTTT; CDR3: CASTYGEGLSQPQHF
J: TRBJ2-7; V: TRBV6-5; D: .; size: .; DNA: TGTGCCAGCAGTTACTTTAAAGGCGGCGAGCAGTACTTC; CDR3: CASSYFKGGEQYF
J: TRBJ2-7; V: TRBV11-2; D: TRBD1; size: few; DNA: TGTGCCAGCAGCCCCGGGACAGGGGGTAGCGAGCAGTACTTC; CDR3: CASSPGTGGSEQYF
J: TRBJ2-3; V: TRBV6-1; D: .; size: .; DNA: TGTGCCAGCATAGATTTCCCTTATACGCAGTATTTT; CDR3: CASIDFPYTQYF
J: TRBJ2-5; V: TRBV19; D: .; size: .; DNA: TGTGCCAGTAGCCCGTTTTTTGCGGCAGAGACCCAGTACTTC; CDR3: CASSPFFAAETQYF
J: TRBJ1-4; V: TRBV7-8; D: .; size: .; DNA: TGTGCCAGCAGCTTACTGCGTGCAACTAATGAAAAACTGTTTTTT; CDR3: CASSLLRATNEKLFF
J: TRBJ2-1; V: TRBV25-1; D: .; size: .; DNA: TGTGCCAGCAGTGCACGGGTGGCGGGAATCTACAATGAGCAGTTCTTC; CDR3: CASSARVAGIYNEQFF
J: TRBJ2-7; V: TRBV10-3; D: .; size: .; DNA: TGTGCCATCAGTCAGTCCTACGAGCAGTACTTC; CDR3: CAISQSYEQYF
J: TRBJ2-7; V: TRBV5-6; D: .; size: once; DNA: TGTGCCAGCAGCTTGGGCGTGCCTTCCTACGAGCAGTACTTC; CDR3: CASSLGVPSYEQYF
J: TRBJ1-3; V: TRBV25-1; D: .; size: few; DNA: TGTGCCAGCAGTGAATCTACCATCTCTGGAAACACCATATATTTT; CDR3: CASSESTISGNTIYF
J: TRBJ1-2; V: TRBV9; D: .; size: .; DNA: TGTGCCAGCAGCGTGGGACATTCTAACTATGGCTACACCTTC; CDR3: CASSVGHSNYGYTF
J: TRBJ1-1; V: TRBV19; D: .; size: .; DNA: TGTGCCAGTAGTATAATGGAAGGGGCGAACACTGAAGCTTTCTTT; CDR3: CASSIMEGANTEAFF
J: TRBJ1-1; V: TRBV9; D: TRBD1; size: .; DNA: TGTGCCAGCACCCCGACGTTAGACAGGGGTAACTTTCTGAACACTGAAGCTTTCTTT; CDR3: CASTPTLDRGNFLNTEAFF
J: TRBJ1-3; V: TRBV11-2; D: TRBD1; size: .; DNA: TGTGCCAGCAGCCTCGGACAGGGCTTGAACACCATATATTTT; CDR3: CASSLGQGLNTIYF
J: TRBJ2-7; V: TRBV6-5; D: .; size: .; DNA: TGTGCCAGCACCCCTAGGGGGGGGGCCTACGAGCAGTACTTC; CDR3: CASTPRGGAYEQYF
J: TRBJ2-4; V: TRBV27; D: .; size: .; DNA: TGTGCCAGCAGTTTGGGTGTTGCGGGCATTCAGTACTTC; CDR3: CASSLGVAGIQYF
J: TRBJ1-4; V: TRBV6-7; D: TRBD1; size: .; DNA: TGTGCCAGCAGTTACGCTTTGGTTAGTTTCGGGACAGGGGGAAAACTGTTTTTT; CDR3: CASSYALVSFGTGGKLFF
J: TRBJ2-7; V: TRBV12-5; D: .; size: once; DNA: TGTGCTAGTGTACAGGCGCTCTTTCACGAGCAGTACTTC; CDR3: CASVQALFHEQYF
J: TRBJ2-1; V: TRBV6-5; D: TRBD2; size: few; DNA: TGTGCCAGCAGTTCCCCGGGCGGGGGGGCGGGGAATGAGCAGTTCTTC; CDR3: CASSSPGGGAGNEQFF
J: TRBJ2-7; V: TRBV27; D: .; size: few; DNA: TGTGCCAGCGGATCATCAGGGGTTACCTACGAGCAGTACTTC; CDR3: CASGSSGVTYEQYF
J: TRBJ2-1; V: TRBV4-1; D: TRBD2; size: once; DNA: TGCGCCAGCAGCCCTGGGACTAGCGGGGGCTCCTACAATGAGCAGTTCTTC; CDR3: CASSPGTSGGSYNEQFF
J: TRBJ2-1; V: TRBV5-4; D: TRBD2; size: .; DNA: TGTGCCAGCAGCCGGCAACTAGCGGGGGCGTACAATGAGCAGTTCTTC; CDR3: CASSRQLAGAYNEQFF
J: TRBJ2-7; V: TRBV29-1; D: .; size: .; DNA: TGCAGCGTTGAAGCAGGGGCACACTACGAGCAGTACTTC; CDR3: CSVEAGAHYEQYF
J: TRBJ2-7; V: TRBV6-6; D: TRBD1; size: few; DNA: TGTGCCAGCAGCCTCGGGACAGGGTACGAGCAGTACTTC; CDR3: CASSLGTGYEQYF
J: TRBJ1-2; V: TRBV5-1; D: .; size: .; DNA: TGCGCCAGCAGCTTAGGGGCCAGGCGGGGGCTAGGATCTGGCTACACCTTC; CDR3: CASSLGARRGLGSGYTF
J: TRBJ2-2; V: TRBV11-3; D: .; size: .; DNA: TGTACGACGTCGGGGGACACCGGGGAGCTGTTTTTT; CDR3: CTTSGDTGELFF
J: TRBJ1-6; V: TRBV4-3; D: TRBD1; size: .; DNA: TGCGCCAGCAGCCAAGACGGGGGACAGGGTAATTCACCCCTCCACTTT; CDR3: CASSQDGGQGNSPLHF
J: TRBJ1-5; V: TRBV6-1; D: TRBD1; size: .; DNA: TGTGCCAGCTGGACAGGGGATTGGCGCAATCAGCCCCAGCATTTT; CDR3: CASWTGDWRNQPQHF
J: TRBJ2-1; V: TRBV9; D: TRBD2; size: .; DNA: TGTGCCAGCAGCGTAGCGACTAGCGGAAATTATGAGCAGTTCTTC; CDR3: CASSVATSGNYEQFF
J: TRBJ1-3; V: TRBV29-1; D: .; size: .; DNA: TGCAGCGTACACAATGGAAACACCATATATTTT; CDR3: CSVHNGNTIYF
J: TRBJ2-6; V: TRBV5-6; D: TRBD1; size: .; DNA: TGTGCCAGCAGCTTGACAGGGGGGTTAGGGGCCAACGTCCTGACTTTC; CDR3: CASSLTGGLGANVLTF
J: TRBJ2-3; V: TRBV19; D: .; size: few; DNA: TGTGCCAGTAGCCCGAAGGGAAGGTCAGGGAGCACAGATACGCAGTATTTT; CDR3: CASSPKGRSGSTDTQYF
J: TRBJ1-1; V: TRBV19; D: .; size: once; DNA: TGTGCCAGTAGTACTCCAGGGGCTGGAACTGAAGCTTTCTTT; CDR3: CASSTPGAGTEAFF
J: TRBJ2-2; V: TRBV27; D: .; size: .; DNA: TGTGCCAGCAGTTCCAAGCCGACAAGCAATATCGCCGGGGAGCTGTTTTTT; CDR3: CASSSKPTSNIAGELFF
J: TRBJ2-5; V: TRBV5-1; D: TRBD1; size: .; DNA: TGCGCCAGCAGTGTACAGGGGGAAGAGACCCAGTACTTC; CDR3: CASSVQGEETQYF
J: TRBJ1-1; V: TRBV20-1; D: .; size: .; DNA: TGCAGTGCCCAATTGGCGGGGGAAGCTTTCTTT; CDR3: CSAQLAGEAFF
J: TRBJ2-3; V: TRBV5-4; D: TRBD1; size: .; DNA: TGTGCCAGCAGCTTGGACAGGGGGCGGGCAGATACGCAGTATTTT; CDR3: CASSLDRGRADTQYF
J: TRBJ1-6; V: TRBV18; D: .; size: once; DNA: TGTGCCAGCTCACCGGTACGAGGGGGGGGTAATTCACCCCTCCACTTT; CDR3: CASSPVRGGGNSPLHF
J: TRBJ2-2; V: TRBV7-3; D: TRBD2; size: .; DNA: TGTGCCAGCAGCTTCGATGCGGGGGTGTTAGGGGAGCTGTTTTTT; CDR3: CASSFDAGVLGELFF
J: TRBJ2-7; V: TRBV2; D: TRBD1; size: .; DNA: TGTGCCAGCAGGGTGACAGGGGGCGTAGACGAGCAGTACTTC; CDR3: CASRVTGGVDEQYF
J: TRBJ1-6; V: TRBV2; D: TRBD1; size: .; DNA: TGTGCCAGCAGCGAACAGGGGGGAAATTCACCCCTCCACTTT; CDR3: CASSEQGGNSPLHF
J: TRBJ2-1; V: TRBV6-6; D: .; size: .; DNA: TGTGCCACCGCCGGGACAAGAGGGAGCAATGAGCAGTTCTTC; CDR3: CATAGTRGSNEQFF
J: TRBJ2-7; V: TRBV19; D: TRBD2; size: .; DNA: TGTGCCAGTAGTGGACCCGGGGGGGCCTACGAGCAGTACTTC; CDR3: CASSGPGGAYEQYF
J: TRBJ2-1; V: TRBV14; D: .; size: .; DNA: TGTGCCAGCAGCCCACGGGTCGGGTCAGTTCACAATGAGCAGTTCTTC; CDR3: CASSPRVGSVHNEQFF
J: TRBJ2-5; V: TRBV30; D: TRBD1; size: once; DNA: TGTGCCTGGAGTTACGGGACAGGGGGCTTTGAGGCCCAGTACTTC; CDR3: CAWSYGTGGFEAQYF